The rows below give T cell receptor beta chains drawn from one sample of a study of blood T cell repertoires in COVID-19. Repertoires were generated with immunoSEQ multiplex PCR, while TCRdb's copy carries only in-frame clones and drops some. Found here are fewer than 250,000 clones, over 75% of them singletons; the top ten hold under 15%. Sequencing was carried out using peripheral blood. These receptors were collected from a woman aged 50 to 60 with acute or convalescent COVID-19. The CDR3 runs from the conserved cysteine through the conserved F or W. D genes are given only for firm matches. Clone size is stated in some rows and not others, as once, few, many or a class when expanded.

v_call,j_call,clone_size,d_call,cdr3_nt,cdr3_aa
TRBV24-1,TRBJ1-5,.,.,TGTGCCACCAGTGATAGGACAGATAGCAATCAGCCCCAGCATTTT,CATSDRTDSNQPQHF
TRBV20-1,TRBJ1-2,.,TRBD1,TGCAGGCTAACAGGGGGCCATGGCTACACCTTC,CRLTGGHGYTF
TRBV24-1,TRBJ1-2,few,.,TGTGCCACCAGTGATCCTGGCAGGGTGGATGGCTACACCTTC,CATSDPGRVDGYTF
TRBV6-5,TRBJ1-2,.,.,TGTGCCAGCACCGGGGGGTCCCCCATCTCTGGCTACACCTTC,CASTGGSPISGYTF
TRBV28,TRBJ1-1,.,TRBD1,TGTGCCAGCAGTCCAAGAGGGACAGGGGGATTGAACACTGAAGCTTTCTTT,CASSPRGTGGLNTEAFF
TRBV18,TRBJ1-4,.,TRBD1,TGTGCCAGCTCACCAGTTTCCGGGACAGGGTTTAATGAAAAACTGTTTTTT,CASSPVSGTGFNEKLFF
TRBV11-3,TRBJ2-1,few,TRBD2,TGTGCCAGCAGCCACCAAACTAGCGGGAGTGAGCAGTTCTTC,CASSHQTSGSEQFF
TRBV3-1/TRBV3-2,TRBJ1-1,.,.,TGTGCCAGCAGCCAAGGCCCGACAGGGAACACTGAAGCTTTCTTT,CASSQGPTGNTEAFF
TRBV4-3,TRBJ2-7,.,.,TGCGCCAGCAGCCAGGCGGGGCGGTCCTACGAGCAGTACTTC,CASSQAGRSYEQYF
TRBV19,TRBJ1-5,few,TRBD1,TGTGCCAGTAGTATGAGTTCCAGGGGGAATCAGCCCCAGCATTTT,CASSMSSRGNQPQHF
TRBV19,TRBJ1-1,.,.,TGTGCCAGTAGGGGGCTTCTAACAGGGCACACTGAAGCTTTCTTT,CASRGLLTGHTEAFF
TRBV19,TRBJ1-5,.,.,TGTGCCAGTACCTACACGCCGCTGGCTGGGCGGGGGGGCAATCAGCCCCAGCATTTT,CASTYTPLAGRGGNQPQHF
TRBV11-3,TRBJ1-4,.,.,TGTGCCAGCAGCTTAAAGGGGCTGGTGAATGAAAAACTGTTTTTT,CASSLKGLVNEKLFF
TRBV29-1,TRBJ2-3,.,.,TGCAGCGTTGCCCTAGGGGTGGTGGAGTCAGATACGCAGTATTTT,CSVALGVVESDTQYF
TRBV6-5,TRBJ2-7,.,.,TGTGCCAGCAGTTACGAGGGCTACGAGCAGTACTTC,CASSYEGYEQYF
TRBV6-2/TRBV6-3,TRBJ2-1,.,TRBD2,TGTGCCAGCATCCCCTCCGGTAGCGGGGGGAATGAGCAGTTCTTC,CASIPSGSGGNEQFF
TRBV19,TRBJ2-4,.,.,TGTGCCAGTAGTATAGGAGGTAGCTTCAAAAACATTCAGTACTTC,CASSIGGSFKNIQYF
TRBV29-1,TRBJ1-1,.,.,TGCAGCGTTGAAGATCTGCGGGGGGCTGGAGCTTTCTTT,CSVEDLRGAGAFF
TRBV7-9,TRBJ2-7,.,TRBD1,TGTGCCAGCAGCTCCACCCGGACAGGGGCCAATCTCTACGAGCAGTACTTC,CASSSTRTGANLYEQYF
TRBV3-1/TRBV3-2,TRBJ2-7,.,TRBD1,TGTGCCAGCAGCCCCGGACAGGGCAGAGTGGACGGCGAGCAGTACTTC,CASSPGQGRVDGEQYF
TRBV7-2,TRBJ1-5,.,TRBD1,TGTGCCAGCAGCTCGGGACAGGCGAGGGGTCAGCCCCAGCATTTT,CASSSGQARGQPQHF
TRBV28,TRBJ1-4,.,TRBD1,TGTGCCAGTTTAGCCGGGACAGCCGGAACCGAAAAACTGTTTTTT,CASLAGTAGTEKLFF
TRBV4-1,TRBJ1-2,.,.,TGCGCCAGCAGCCCATTGAGGCCAGGGATTGAATATGGCTACACCTTC,CASSPLRPGIEYGYTF